What follows describes a single T cell receptor beta chain. Its antigen remains unknown. The data stem from a study of cytomegalovirus exposure and HLA in healthy donors. Whole-study findings and limits: Cytomegalovirus status was reportedly diagnosed by the classifier with high specificity and sensitivity. Most observed TCR sequences were rare, whereas some public TCRs were detected in many donors. It was confirmed in vitro that a few of the CMV-associated chains were specific for CMV antigens.

TCRdb's table, derived via immunoSEQ multiplex PCR, lists solely in-frame clones and lacks some. This table holds 150,000 to 200,000 clones, around nine tenths found once. The sequence derives from a man aged 18 to 30 in good health and CMV-seropositive. The sequenced material came from PBMCs.

As DNA, the CDR3 is TGTGCCACCCGGCCAGGGAACTATGGCTACACCTTC. Translating gives CATRPGNYGYTF. The chain employs TRBV6-5 and TRBJ1-2, with D perhaps TRBD1 (5 bases). The CDR3 consists of 12 residues. Germline-derived CDR1 and CDR2 are MNHEY and SVGAGI. Deletions cut 10 bases from V and 2 bases from J, with 11 bases between.